What follows are 32 T cell receptor beta chains derived from one specimen sequenced in a study of tumor-infiltrating lymphocytes in localized non-small cell lung cancer. Data came from immunoSEQ multiplex PCR; TCRdb stores just in-frame clones and leaves some out. The sample carries 10,000 or so clones, approximately 72% recorded once. The source material was uninvolved lung tissue not adjacent to the tumor. These receptors came from a human donor with non-small cell lung cancer.

A note on this clone: One end of the junction is discordant with germline, which a read error may explain. The rearrangement links TRBV6-4 to TRBJ1-2; D remains ambiguous. The V gene's germline CDR1 is MRHNA and CDR2 SNTAGT. This CDR3 has 12 amino acids. CDR3 in amino acids: CASSVLPVPIPF. The CDR3 DNA reads as TGTGCCAGCAGTGTGCTTCCCGTCCCTATCCCCTTC.

The CDR3 sequence is CASSMGLEVVGGIETQYF. CDR3 DNA: TGTGCCAGTAGTATGGGACTAGAGGTGGTGGGGGGGATAGAGACCCAGTACTTC. The gene calls are TRBV19 and TRBJ2-5; 8 nucleotides align to TRBD2. Germline assignment: CDR1 LNHDA and CDR2 SQIVND (reference sequence). The ends lost 3 bases at V and 4 bases at J; junction bases unmatched: 16. CDR3 length: 18 residues. Looking up the rest from reference TRBV19 and TRBJ2-5 gives the full variable domain: DGGITQSPKYLFRKEGQNVTLSCEQNLNHDAMYWYRQDPGQGLRLIYYSQIVNDFQKGDIAEGYSVSREKKESFPLTVTSAQKNPTAFYLCASSMGLEVVGGIETQYFGPGTRLLVL.

The CDR3 sequence: CASSYRGVNTEAFF. Written as DNA, the CDR3 is TGTGCCAGTAGTTACAGGGGAGTGAACACTGAAGCTTTCTTT. This chain links TRBV19 with TRBJ1-1, with TRBD1 matching 7 bases. V trimming: 5 bases; J trimming: 0 bases; junction bases outside the gene matches: 3. The germline V gene encodes CDR1 LNHDA and CDR2 SQIVND (reference sequence). The CDR3 has 14 residues. The full variable domain, with the rest looked up from reference TRBV19 and TRBJ1-1, is DGGITQSPKYLFRKEGQNVTLSCEQNLNHDAMYWYRQDPGQGLRLIYYSQIVNDFQKGDIAEGYSVSREKKESFPLTVTSAQKNPTAFYLCASSYRGVNTEAFFGQGTRLTVV.

The sample holds a few counts of this clone. V and J are TRBV7-8 and TRBJ2-5; the match to TRBD2 covers 8 bases. The CDR3 has 14 amino acids. With 5 bases clipped from V and 2 bases from J, the junction kept 4 bases outside the gene matches. Germline values: CDR1 SGHVS, CDR2 FQNEAQ. CDR3 coding DNA: TGTGCCAGCAGCCATACTAGCGGACAAGAGACCCAGTACTTC. Translated, it gives CASSHTSGQETQYF.

The chain has TRBV7-2 and TRBJ1-2, with no clear D. The CDR3 covers 13 residues. CDR1 and CDR2 from the germline V gene are SGHTA and FQGNSA. V lost 1 base and J 4 bases, leaving 7 bases between the germline ends. The DNA of the CDR3 is TGTGCCAGCAGCTTAGTAAGGACCTATGGCTACACCTTC. Translated, it gives CASSLVRTYGYTF.

J is TRBJ1-5 and V is TRBV28; 8 bases are shared with TRBD1. There are 16 residues in the CDR3. Per germline, CDR1 MDHEN and CDR2 SYDVKM. V was clipped by 5 bases and J by 0 bases; unmatched bases: 6. CDR3 in amino acids: CASSTAGGRSNQPQHF. The CDR3 DNA reads as TGTGCCAGCAGTACCGCAGGGGGCCGTAGCAATCAGCCCCAGCATTTT.

V usage is TRBV4-3 and J usage is TRBJ1-1; D gene ambiguous. Deletions cut 1 base from V and 0 bases from J, with 12 bases between. This CDR3 contains 16 residues. Germline CDR1 reads LGHNA; CDR2 reads YSLEER. In DNA form, the CDR3 reads TGCGCCAGCAGCCAAGCTACAACGGATATGAACACTGAAGCTTTCTTT. This sequence encodes CASSQATTDMNTEAFF.

The CDR3 DNA is TGTGCCAGCAGTTTTCCAGGCTTCCCGTCCCAGCATTTT. This sequence encodes CASSFPGFPSQHF. The chain recombines TRBV28 with TRBJ1-5; D unclear. Germline CDR1 reads MDHEN; CDR2 reads SYDVKM. V shed 3 bases and J shed 11 bases, with 14 bases lying between them. The CDR3 has 13 residues. The entire variable domain, with the rest obtained from reference TRBV28 and TRBJ1-5, is as follows: DVKVTQSSRYLVKRTGEKVFLECVQDMDHENMFWYRQDPGLGLRLIYFSYDVKMKEKGDIPEGYSVSREKKERFSLILESASTNQTSMYLCASSFPGFPSQHFGDGTRLSIL.

The chain links TRBV27 to TRBJ2-1; the match to TRBD1 covers 9 bases. Germline V gene sequence: CDR1 MNHEY, CDR2 SMNVEV (reference sequence). This CDR3 spans 16 amino acids. Germline trimming cut 6 bases from V and 7 bases from J; bases unmatched to any gene: 13. The CDR3 DNA sequence: TGTGCCAGCAGCGCTCTCCCGGGACAGGGAGGAAATGAGCAGTTCTTC. Translated, it gives CASSALPGQGGNEQFF.

The rearrangement uses TRBV5-1 and TRBJ1-2, with TRBD1 identical over 9 bases. The CDR3 has 14 residues. V trimming: 4 bases; J trimming: 4 bases; junction bases outside the gene matches: 5. Germline V gives CDR1 SGHRS, CDR2 YFSETQ. The CDR3: CASSPGQGFYGYTF. In DNA form, the CDR3 reads TGCGCCAGCAGCCCGGGACAGGGTTTCTATGGCTACACCTTC.

The genes are TRBV4-3 and TRBJ2-6; D is ambiguous. V lost 0 bases to trimming and J lost 0 bases, with 3 bases between them. The CDR3 totals 15 residues. From germline, CDR1 is LGHNA and CDR2 YSLEER. CDR3 loop: CASSQEGSGANVLTF. DNA for the CDR3: TGCGCCAGCAGCCAAGAAGGCTCTGGGGCCAACGTCCTGACTTTC.

This chain links TRBV28 with TRBJ2-6; no firm D call. Germline values: CDR1 MDHEN, CDR2 SYDVKM. The CDR3 extends over 16 amino acids. Trimming left V 2 bases short and J 4 bases short, with 12 bases between. The CDR3 bases are TGTGCCAGCAGTTTAACTGGGAAGTCCGGGGCCAACGTCCTGACTTTC. Translated, it gives CASSLTGKSGANVLTF.

This clone was observed once. The genes are TRBV4-3 and TRBJ1-2; D might be TRBD1 (5 bases). There are 14 residues in the CDR3. Germline CDR1 is LGHNA and CDR2 is YSLEER. Trimming took 1 base from V and 8 from J, leaving 14 bases between them. CDR3 nucleotide sequence: TGCGCCAGCAGCCAAGTCCGGGACTTAAGGGGCTACACCTTC. It encodes CASSQVRDLRGYTF.

V usage is TRBV6-5 and J usage is TRBJ2-7, with D tentatively TRBD2 (6 bases). Germline loops: CDR1 MNHEY, CDR2 SVGAGI. This CDR3 has 15 amino acids. The germline V and J ends were trimmed by 2 bases and 3 bases, with 14 bases remaining between them. The CDR3 region has the DNA TGTGCCAGCAGTTACGGGGGTACGGGAGACTACGAGCAGTACTTC. This gives the protein CASSYGGTGDYEQYF.

The rearrangement links TRBV5-1 to TRBJ2-7, with TRBD2 identical over 9 bases. The junction had 3 bases not matched to a gene; V was cut back by 2 bases and J by 3 bases. CDR1 and CDR2 from the germline V gene are SGHRS and YFSETQ. The CDR3 sequence is 14 residues long. The CDR3 bases are TGCGCCAGCAGCTTTGGAGCGGGGGGCTACGAGCAGTACTTC. It yields the protein CASSFGAGGYEQYF. The whole variable domain, filled in from reference TRBV5-1 and TRBJ2-7, reads KAGVTQTPRYLIKTRGQQVTLSCSPISGHRSVSWYQQTPGQGLQFLFEYFSETQRNKGNFPGRFSGRQFSNSRSEMNVSTLELGDSALYLCASSFGAGGYEQYFGPGTRLTVT.

This clone was counted a few times. The chain joins TRBV2 to TRBJ2-2; 8 bases fit TRBD2. Unmatched junction bases numbered 10, after V lost 8 bases and J lost 5 bases. The CDR3 consists of 15 residues. Germline assignment: CDR1 SNHLY and CDR2 FYNNEI. The CDR3 is CASRELGGRTGELFF. The CDR3 DNA reads as TGTGCCAGCCGGGAACTCGGCGGGAGGACCGGGGAGCTGTTTTTT.

The rearrangement joins TRBV2 to TRBJ2-7; D gene unclear. CDR1 SNHLY and CDR2 FYNNEI come from the germline V gene. Trimming cost V 4 bases and J 3 bases, with 10 bases left between them. CDR3 length: 13 residues. CDR3 sequence: CASSVGRFYEQYF. CDR3 DNA: TGTGCCAGCAGTGTGGGCAGATTCTACGAGCAGTACTTC.

The J gene is TRBJ1-1, the V gene TRBV7-6; D is undetermined. Germline assignment: CDR1 SGHVS and CDR2 FNYEAQ. The V end lost 1 base, the J end lost 1 base, and 4 bases lay between the germline ends. This CDR3 has 13 residues. The CDR3 here is CASSLGRNTEAFF. DNA for the CDR3: TGTGCCAGCAGCTTAGGACGGAACACTGAAGCTTTCTTT.

The chain links TRBV7-2 to TRBJ1-5, with D possibly TRBD1 on 6 matching bases. The germline V and J ends were trimmed by 1 base and 6 bases, with 10 bases remaining between them. Germline loops: CDR1 SGHTA, CDR2 FQGNSA. CDR3 length: 14 amino acids. The CDR3 is CASSLEGGFQPQHF. As DNA, the CDR3 is TGTGCCAGCAGCTTAGAGGGGGGCTTTCAGCCCCAGCATTTT.

The V and J genes are TRBV29-1 and TRBJ2-3; TRBD2 matches 13 bases. Per germline, CDR1 SQVTM and CDR2 ANQGSEA. V trimming: 6 bases; J trimming: 8 bases; junction bases outside the gene matches: 8. This CDR3 has 14 residues. The CDR3 is CSVTGLAGYGTQYF. For the CDR3, the DNA is TGCAGCGTGACGGGACTAGCGGGATATGGTACGCAGTATTTT.

The chain is built from TRBV29-1 and TRBJ2-1, with TRBD2 matching over 12 bases. This CDR3 region has 18 residues. Looked up from germline, CDR1 is SQVTM and CDR2 is ANQGSEA. V was pared by 1 base and J by 2 bases, with 9 bases of the junction left unmatched. CDR3 region: CSVEGGLAGRGAYNEQFF. In DNA, the CDR3 is TGCAGCGTTGAAGGAGGACTAGCGGGGCGGGGGGCCTACAATGAGCAGTTCTTC.

In this sample, this clone turned up a few times. The chain is built from TRBV6-4 and TRBJ2-7, with a possible D match to TRBD2 (6 bases). The CDR3 spans 14 residues. With 7 bases removed from V and 3 bases from J, the gap between germline ends came to 16 bases. CDR1 is MRHNA and CDR2 is SNTAGT in the germline V gene. The CDR3 reads CASMGGLEYYEQYF. CDR3 in DNA: TGTGCCAGCATGGGGGGACTTGAGTACTACGAGCAGTACTTC.

The chain has TRBV9 and TRBJ1-4; TRBD1 matches at 7 bases. The CDR3 has 15 amino acids. V lost 2 bases, J lost 3 bases, and 4 bases stayed unmatched. Germline V lookup: CDR1 SGDLS, CDR2 YYNGEE. The CDR3 here is CASSVGQVANEKLFF. Here the CDR3 DNA reads TGTGCCAGCAGCGTTGGACAGGTAGCTAATGAAAAACTGTTTTTT.

The chain is built from TRBV28 and TRBJ1-2, with 7 bases aligning to TRBD1. Looked up from germline, CDR1 is MDHEN and CDR2 is SYDVKM. Trimming cost V 5 bases and J 0 bases; bases outside gene matches: 15. The CDR3 spans 18 residues. CDR3 sequence: CASSPMGQGEISNYGYTF. The CDR3 nucleotides read TGTGCCAGCAGTCCAATGGGGCAGGGGGAGATATCTAACTATGGCTACACCTTC.

This clone showed up just a few times. This chain connects TRBV28 to TRBJ2-2; D perhaps matches TRBD1 (6 bases). Trimming cost V 2 bases and J 6 bases, with 10 bases left between them. In germline, CDR1 is MDHEN, CDR2 SYDVKM. The CDR3 contains 14 residues. The CDR3 loop is CASSLHREAGELFF. The CDR3 DNA reads TGTGCCAGCAGTTTACACAGGGAAGCCGGGGAGCTGTTTTTT.

The chain recombines TRBV7-2 with TRBJ1-1, with no clear D. Germline V gene data show CDR1 as SGHTA and CDR2 as FQGNSA. Trimming removed 1 base from V and 4 bases from J, with 7 bases in between. The CDR3 is made up of 13 amino acids. CDR3 sequence reads: CASSLVGITEAFF. The CDR3 DNA reads as TGTGCCAGCAGCTTAGTAGGGATCACTGAAGCTTTCTTT.

J is TRBJ2-5 and V is TRBV12-5; 7 bases match TRBD2. V shed 1 base and J 4 bases; nucleotides not matched to a gene: 15. The CDR3 extends over 18 amino acids. Germline CDR1 is LGHNT and CDR2 is FRNRAP. Here the CDR3 DNA reads TGTGCTAGTGGTTTGGATTCAGCCAGGGCGGGGGATCGAGAGACCCAGTACTTC. Its protein product is CASGLDSARAGDRETQYF.

The DNA for the CDR3 is TGTGCCAGCAGTCCCGAAGGGCGTGGAGAGACCCAGTACTTC. It translates to CASSPEGRGETQYF. V is TRBV28 and J is TRBJ2-5; D uncertain. Between the trimmed V and J ends, which lost 5 bases and 4 bases, there was a span of 14 bases. The germline V gene has CDR1 MDHEN and CDR2 SYDVKM. This CDR3 has 14 residues. The full variable domain, in which reference TRBV28 and TRBJ2-5 provide the parts outside the CDR3, is DVKVTQSSRYLVKRTGEKVFLECVQDMDHENMFWYRQDPGLGLRLIYFSYDVKMKEKGDIPEGYSVSREKKERFSLILESASTNQTSMYLCASSPEGRGETQYFGPGTRLLVL.

CDR3 region: CASSPRTGGTGTDTQYF. CDR3 coding DNA: TGTGCCAGCAGCCCCAGGACAGGGGGCACGGGCACAGATACGCAGTATTTT. This chain joins TRBV11-1 and TRBJ2-3; 11 positions match TRBD1. CDR3 length: 17 amino acids. Per the germline V gene, CDR1 is SGHAT and CDR2 is FQDESV (reference sequence). V shed 5 bases, J shed 1 base, and the junction held 8 bases outside the gene matches.

The chain carries TRBV30 and TRBJ2-1; 8 bases match TRBD2. From germline, CDR1 is GTSNPN and CDR2 SVGIG (reference sequence). CDR3 length: 18 amino acids. Trimming took 3 bases from V and 0 from J; bases not matched to a gene: 13. The CDR3 loop reads CAWSGTPGLVSSYNEQFF. The CDR3 DNA sequence: TGTGCCTGGAGCGGAACCCCGGGACTAGTAAGCTCCTACAATGAGCAGTTCTTC.

The chain couples TRBV27 to TRBJ1-2; D not certain. The CDR3 length is 14 residues. Trimming left V 2 bases short and J 6 bases short, with 13 bases between. The germline CDR1 and CDR2 sequences are MNHEY and SMNVEV (reference sequence). The CDR3 sequence is CASSLNPLQNGYTF. CDR3 nucleotide sequence: TGTGCCAGCAGTTTAAACCCTCTACAGAATGGCTACACCTTC.

This chain's CDR3 is CASSRLADYEQYF. The CDR3 region has the DNA TGTGCCAGCAGTCGACTAGCTGACTACGAGCAGTACTTC. The chain couples TRBV11-2 to TRBJ2-7; TRBD2 matches 7 bases. V lost 6 bases and J lost 3; bases outside the gene matches: 5. Germline V CDR1 and CDR2: SGHAT, FQNNGV. This CDR3 has 13 residues.